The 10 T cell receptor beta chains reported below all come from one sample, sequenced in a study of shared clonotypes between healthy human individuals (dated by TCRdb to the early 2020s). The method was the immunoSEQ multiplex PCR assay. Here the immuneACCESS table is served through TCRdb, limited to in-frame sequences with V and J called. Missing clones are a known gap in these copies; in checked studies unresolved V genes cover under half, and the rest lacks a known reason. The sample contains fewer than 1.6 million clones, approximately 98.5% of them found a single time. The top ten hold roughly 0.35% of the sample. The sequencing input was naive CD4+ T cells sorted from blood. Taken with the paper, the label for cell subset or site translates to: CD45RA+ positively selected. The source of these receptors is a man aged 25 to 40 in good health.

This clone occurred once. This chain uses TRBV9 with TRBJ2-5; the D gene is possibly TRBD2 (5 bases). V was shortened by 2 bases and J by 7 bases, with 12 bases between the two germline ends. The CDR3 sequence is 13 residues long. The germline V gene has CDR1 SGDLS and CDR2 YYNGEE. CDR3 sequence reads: CASSVWEYGTQYF. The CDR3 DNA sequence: TGTGCCAGCAGCGTTTGGGAGTATGGGACCCAGTACTTC.

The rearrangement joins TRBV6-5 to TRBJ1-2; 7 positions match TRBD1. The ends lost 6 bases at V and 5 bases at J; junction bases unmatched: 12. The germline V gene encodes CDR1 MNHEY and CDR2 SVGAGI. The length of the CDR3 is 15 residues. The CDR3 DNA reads TGTGCCAGCAGACTCGAGACAGGGCCGGGTTATGGCTACACCTTC. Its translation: CASRLETGPGYGYTF.

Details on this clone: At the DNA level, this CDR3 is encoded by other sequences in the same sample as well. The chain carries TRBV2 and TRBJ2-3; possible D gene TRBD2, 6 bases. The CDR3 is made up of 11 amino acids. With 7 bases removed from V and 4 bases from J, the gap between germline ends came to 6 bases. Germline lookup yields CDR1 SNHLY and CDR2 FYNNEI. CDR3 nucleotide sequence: TGTGCCAGCACGGGGGCAGATACGCAGTATTTT. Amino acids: CASTGADTQYF.

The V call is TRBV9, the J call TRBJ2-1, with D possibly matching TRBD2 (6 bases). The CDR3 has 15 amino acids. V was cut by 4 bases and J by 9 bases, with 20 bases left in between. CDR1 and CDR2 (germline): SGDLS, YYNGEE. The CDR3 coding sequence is TGTGCCAGCAGCCCGGTAGCGGCGTCGCAGGGTGAGCAGTTCTTC. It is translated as CASSPVAASQGEQFF.

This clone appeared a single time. CDR3 nucleotides: TGTGCCAGCAGCAGGCAAGGGCACAGGGTCGATTGTACCTACGAGCAGTACTTC. The encoded protein is CASSRQGHRVDCTYEQYF. The chain combines TRBV21-1 with TRBJ2-7; TRBD1 was called by the table and not checked on the DNA. TRBV21-1 is given as a pseudogene. The CDR3 length is 18 residues.

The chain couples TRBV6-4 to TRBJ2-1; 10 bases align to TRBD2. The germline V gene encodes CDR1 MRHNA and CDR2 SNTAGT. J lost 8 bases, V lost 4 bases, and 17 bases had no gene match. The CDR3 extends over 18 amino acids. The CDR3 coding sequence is TGTGCCAGCAGTGCCGCCCGACTAGCGGGCTTAAGGACAGATGAGCAGTTCTTC. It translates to CASSAARLAGLRTDEQFF.

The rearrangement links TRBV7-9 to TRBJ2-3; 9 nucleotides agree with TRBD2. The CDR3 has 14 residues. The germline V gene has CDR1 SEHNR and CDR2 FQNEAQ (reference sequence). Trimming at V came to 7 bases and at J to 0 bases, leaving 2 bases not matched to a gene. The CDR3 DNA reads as TGTGCCAGCATCCTAGCGGGAAGCACAGATACGCAGTATTTT. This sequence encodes CASILAGSTDTQYF.

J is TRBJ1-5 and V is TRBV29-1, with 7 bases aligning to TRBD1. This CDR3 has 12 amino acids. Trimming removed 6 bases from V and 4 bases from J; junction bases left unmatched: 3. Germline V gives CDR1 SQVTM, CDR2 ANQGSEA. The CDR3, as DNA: TGCAGCGTGGTGACAGGGAATCAGCCCCAGCATTTT. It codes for CSVVTGNQPQHF.

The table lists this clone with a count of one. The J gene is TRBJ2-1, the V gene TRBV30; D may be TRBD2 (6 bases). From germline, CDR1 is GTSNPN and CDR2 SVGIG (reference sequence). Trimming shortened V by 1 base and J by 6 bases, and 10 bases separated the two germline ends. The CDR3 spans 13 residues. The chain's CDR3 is CAWSAASVNEQFF. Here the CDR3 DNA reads TGTGCCTGGAGTGCAGCTAGCGTCAATGAGCAGTTCTTC.

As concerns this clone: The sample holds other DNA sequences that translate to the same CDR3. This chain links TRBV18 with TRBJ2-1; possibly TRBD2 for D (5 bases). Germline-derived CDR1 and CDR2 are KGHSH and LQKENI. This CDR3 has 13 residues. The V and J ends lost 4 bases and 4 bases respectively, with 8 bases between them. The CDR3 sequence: CASSLLDYNEQFF. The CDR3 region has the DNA TGTGCCAGCTCACTACTAGATTACAATGAGCAGTTCTTC. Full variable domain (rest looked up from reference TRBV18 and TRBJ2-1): NAGVMQNPRHLVRRRGQEARLRCSPMKGHSHVYWYRQLPEEGLKFMVYLQKENIIDESGMPKERFSAEFPKEGPSILRIQQVVRGDSAAYFCASSLLDYNEQFFGPGTRLTVL.